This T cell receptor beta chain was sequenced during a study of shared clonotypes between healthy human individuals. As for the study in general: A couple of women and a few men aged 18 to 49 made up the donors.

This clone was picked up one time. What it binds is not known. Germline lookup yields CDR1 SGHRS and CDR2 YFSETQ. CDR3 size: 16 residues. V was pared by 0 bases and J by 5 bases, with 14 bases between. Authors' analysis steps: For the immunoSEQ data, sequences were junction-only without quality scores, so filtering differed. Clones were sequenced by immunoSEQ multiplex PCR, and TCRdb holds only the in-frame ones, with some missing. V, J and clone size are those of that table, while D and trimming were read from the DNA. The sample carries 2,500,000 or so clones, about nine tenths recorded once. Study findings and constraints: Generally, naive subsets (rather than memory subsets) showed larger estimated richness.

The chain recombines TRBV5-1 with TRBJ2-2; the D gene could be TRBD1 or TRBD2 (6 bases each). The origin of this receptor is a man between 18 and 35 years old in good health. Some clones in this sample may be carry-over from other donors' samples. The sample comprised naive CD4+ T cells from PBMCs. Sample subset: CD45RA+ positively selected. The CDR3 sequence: CASSLAWGAGTGELFF. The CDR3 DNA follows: TGCGCCAGCAGCTTGGCCTGGGGGGCTGGTACCGGGGAGCTGTTTTTT. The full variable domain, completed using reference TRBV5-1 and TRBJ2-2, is KAGVTQTPRYLIKTRGQQVTLSCSPISGHRSVSWYQQTPGQGLQFLFEYFSETQRNKGNFPGRFSGRQFSNSRSEMNVSTLELGDSALYLCASSLAWGAGTGELFFGEGSRLTVL.